This T cell receptor (beta chain) is drawn from a study of T cell responses to AZD1222 COVID-19 vaccine. Findings of the study overall: The donor group comprised mostly white British people and more females; the analysis possibly underestimated clonal diversity.

For this clone: The antigen is not known.

Only in-frame clones appear in the TCRdb table, and some are missing; sequencing was by immunoSEQ multiplex PCR. There are approximately 100,000 clones in the sample; 75% to 95% occur only once, and less than 5.5% lies in the top ten. The germline gives CDR1 MGHDK, CDR2 SYGVNS. CDR3 size: 15 residues. The V gene end was trimmed by 4 bases and the J gene end by 3 bases; junction bases not matched to a gene: 4. This sequence originates from an adult who received the AZD1222 COVID-19 vaccine. The sequences come from peripheral blood, collected 28 days after the second AZD1222 dose. This sequence joins TRBV25-1 and TRBJ2-2; 8 nucleotides match TRBD1. The CDR3 nucleotides are TGTGCCAGCAGTGCGACAGGGGTGGACACCGGGGAGCTGTTTTTT. Translating gives CASSATGVDTGELFF.